This TCR beta chain was found in a study of cytomegalovirus exposure and HLA in healthy donors. Study results and limitations: Overall, roughly 160 TCR beta chains were annotated as cytomegalovirus-associated. What was likely a sequencing artifact was a cluster of highly shared sequence variants.

Vbeta (60) and Jbeta (13) primers were used in the PCR. In the study's own analysis: Per a later analysis, the number of unique TCR beta chains was approximately 80 million, of which about 11 million were shared. The assay was immunoSEQ multiplex PCR, and TCRdb's table has in-frame clones only and misses some. Clone size and V and J calls were adopted from that table, with D and trimming inferred from the DNA. Here the sample spans about 180,000 clones, around 80% being singletons. Germline assignment: CDR1 SEHNR and CDR2 FQNEAQ (reference sequence). J gave up 0 bases and V 8 bases, and 7 bases lay outside the gene matches. The CDR3 runs 16 residues. This clone was counted a few times. Antigen: not known. Nominally healthy donors provided the samples, though records likely missed some immune exposures.

Sequencing used PBMCs. The V and J genes are TRBV7-9 and TRBJ2-5; 12 bases are shared with TRBD2. The clonotype comes from a woman aged 45 to 65 in good health and CMV-seropositive. The CDR3 coding sequence is TGTGCCAGCTCCGGACTAGCGGGGACGTACCAAGAGACCCAGTACTTC. Translated, it gives CASSGLAGTYQETQYF.